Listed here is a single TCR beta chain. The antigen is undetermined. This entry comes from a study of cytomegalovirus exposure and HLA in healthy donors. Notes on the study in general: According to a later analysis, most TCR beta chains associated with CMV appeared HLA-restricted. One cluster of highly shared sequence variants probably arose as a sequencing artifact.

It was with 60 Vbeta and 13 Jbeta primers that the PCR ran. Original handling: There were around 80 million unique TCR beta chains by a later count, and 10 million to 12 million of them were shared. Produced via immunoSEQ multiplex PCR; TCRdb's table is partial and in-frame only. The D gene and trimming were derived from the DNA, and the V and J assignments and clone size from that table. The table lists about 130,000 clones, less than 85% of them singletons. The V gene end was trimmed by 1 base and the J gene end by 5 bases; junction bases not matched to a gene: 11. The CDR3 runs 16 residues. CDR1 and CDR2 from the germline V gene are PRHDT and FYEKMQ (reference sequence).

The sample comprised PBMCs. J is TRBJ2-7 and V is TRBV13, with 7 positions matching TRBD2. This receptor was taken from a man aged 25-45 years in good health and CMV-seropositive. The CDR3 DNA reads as TGTGCCAGCAGCTTAGTTAGGGCGGCGGGGGACGACGAGCAGTACTTC. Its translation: CASSLVRAAGDDEQYF.